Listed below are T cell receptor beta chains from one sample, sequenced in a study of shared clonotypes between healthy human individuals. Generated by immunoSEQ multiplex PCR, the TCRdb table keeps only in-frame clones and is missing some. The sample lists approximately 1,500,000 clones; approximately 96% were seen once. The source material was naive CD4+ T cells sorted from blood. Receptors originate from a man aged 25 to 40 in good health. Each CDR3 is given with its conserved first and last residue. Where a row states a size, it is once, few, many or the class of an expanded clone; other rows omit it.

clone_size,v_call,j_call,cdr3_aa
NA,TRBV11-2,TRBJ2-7,CASSHLTTHPARIGEQYF
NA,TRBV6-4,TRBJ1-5,CASSEGGNQPQHF
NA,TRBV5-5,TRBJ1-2,CASSLKENYGYTF
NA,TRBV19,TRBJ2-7,CASSIYGTGYEQYF
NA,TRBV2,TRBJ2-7,CASKVPPGQYEQYF
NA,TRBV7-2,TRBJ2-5,CASSLPGGTETQYF
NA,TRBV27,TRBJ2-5,CASSTSYQETQYF
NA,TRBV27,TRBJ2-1,CASGTRGGALGNEQFF
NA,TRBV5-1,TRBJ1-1,CASSLGGRMNTEAFF
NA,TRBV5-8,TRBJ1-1,CASSLVAQGAAFF
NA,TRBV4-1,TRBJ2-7,CASSQLNGISYEQYF
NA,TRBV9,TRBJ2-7,CASSELAGLTYEQYF
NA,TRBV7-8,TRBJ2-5,CASSSATRGSRETQYF
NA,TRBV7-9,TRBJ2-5,CASSLREYETQYF
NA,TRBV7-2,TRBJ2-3,CASSLRVGPDTQYF
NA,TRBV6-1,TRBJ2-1,CASSEGLWDYYNEQFF
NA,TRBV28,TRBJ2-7,CASGGPFEQYF
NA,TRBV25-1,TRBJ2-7,CASSEFLRYEQYF
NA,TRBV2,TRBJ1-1,CASSEVTSWGTEAFF
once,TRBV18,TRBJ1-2,CASSPLRGQDYGYTF
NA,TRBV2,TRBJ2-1,CASSEGLAGANEQFF
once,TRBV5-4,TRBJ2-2,CASSLVQGGTGELFF
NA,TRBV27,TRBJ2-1,CASRRDRYNEQFF
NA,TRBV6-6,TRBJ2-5,CASSYSRETQYF
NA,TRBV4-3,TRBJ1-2,CASSQPEGGIGANYGYTF
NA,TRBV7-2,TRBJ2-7,CASSLTRDEQYF
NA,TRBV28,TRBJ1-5,CASSLWAGAGQPQHF
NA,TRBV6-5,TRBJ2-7,CASSWDRGYEQYF
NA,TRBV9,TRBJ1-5,CASSAGGQPQHF
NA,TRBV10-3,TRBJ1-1,CASQGQSFGNTEAFF